These 4 T cell receptor beta chains came from one sample sequenced in a study of CD8+CD57+ T cells in acquired aplastic anemia. Profiles of TCR beta VDJ and CDR3 were generated from a genomic DNA template. TCRdb passed the reads through MiXCR, listing each CDR3 protein once. The sample lists about 130,000 distinct CDR3 sequences; 48% were seen once. The sample taken for sequencing was sorted CD4+, CD8+, or CD8+CD57+ T cells (not recorded which) from PBMCs. These receptors all come from a human donor in good health, serving as a control.

CDR3 DNA: TGTGCCAGCAGTGTCGACACTGGGACAGGGCTAGAAGGTGAGCAGTTCTTC. Protein sequence: CASSVDTGTGLEGEQFF. This chain links TRBV2 with TRBJ2-1; TRBD1 matches at 9 bases. The CDR3 totals 17 residues. Germline CDR1 reads SNHLY; CDR2 reads FYNNEI. V dropped 4 bases and J dropped 9; count of bases not matched to a gene: 16.

The table lists this clonotype with many counts. The rearrangement links TRBV19 to TRBJ2-1; TRBD1 matches at 7 bases. This CDR3 has 18 amino acids. V shed 4 bases and J 0 bases; nucleotides not matched to a gene: 12. CDR1 is LNHDA and CDR2 is SQIVND in the germline V gene (reference sequence). The CDR3 here is CASSTATGVDISYNEQFF. CDR3 nucleotides: TGTGCCAGTAGTACCGCTACAGGGGTCGATATCTCCTACAATGAGCAGTTCTTC.

The rearrangement joins TRBV29-1 to TRBJ1-2; tentative D call: TRBD1 (5 bases). Trimming removed 4 bases from V and 1 base from J, with 10 bases in between. The CDR3 runs to 13 residues. Per the germline V gene, CDR1 is SQVTM and CDR2 is ANQGSEA. This CDR3 reads CSVVGEGNYGYTF. CDR3 nucleotides: TGCAGCGTTGTAGGGGAGGGTAACTATGGCTACACCTTC. Full variable domain (outside the CDR3, taken from reference TRBV29-1 and TRBJ1-2): SAVISQKPSRDICQRGTSLTIQCQVDSQVTMMFWYRQQPGQSLTLIATANQGSEATYESGFVIDKFPISRPNLTFSTLTVSNMSPEDSSIYLCSVVGEGNYGYTFGSGTRLTVV.

The chain has TRBV10-2 and TRBJ2-7; TRBD2 matches 10 bases. Germline assignment: CDR1 WSHSY and CDR2 SAAADI. This CDR3 spans 15 amino acids. V lost 7 bases to trimming and J lost 0 bases; unmatched junction nucleotides: 6. The CDR3 nucleotides are TGCGCCAGCAAACCGGGACTAGCGATCTCCTACGAGCAGTACTTC. Its protein is CASKPGLAISYEQYF.